The 32 T cell receptor beta chains below were found in one sample sequenced in a study of T cells in Graves' hyperthyroidism and ophthalmopathy. The source material, RNA transcripts, was used to amplify TCR beta CDR3 regions. First-round RT-PCR of the TCR CDR3 relied on the HTBI primer set. TCRdb analysed the multiplex PCR reads with MiXCR anew, one entry per CDR3 protein. The repertoire has around 520,000 distinct CDR3 sequences, 13% to 15% of them found once; the top ten carry around a sixth. Source material: blood. The receptors here all came from a woman in her late teens or twenties with Graves' hyperthyroidism.

This clonotype has ten or more counts. V usage is TRBV6-1 and J usage is TRBJ1-2; 9 nucleotides line up with TRBD1. Germline CDR1 is MNHNS and CDR2 is SASEGT. The junction had 9 bases not matched to a gene; V was cut back by 4 bases and J by 6 bases. The CDR3 has 15 residues. The CDR3 sequence is CASSVDRGSTHGYTF. Written as DNA, the CDR3 is TGTGCCAGCAGTGTGGACAGGGGAAGCACTCATGGCTACACCTTC.

In its sample, this clonotype was seen many times. The chain couples TRBV12-3 or TRBV12-4 to TRBJ2-1, with D unresolved. This CDR3 spans 16 amino acids. V gave up 7 bases and J gave up 0 bases, with 16 bases separating them. The CDR3 DNA reads TGTGCCAGCACCAACGCGCCTAGGTACTCCTACAATGAGCAGTTCTTC. Protein: CASTNAPRYSYNEQFF.

This clonotype was seen repeatedly, ten times or more. J is TRBJ2-2 and V is TRBV25-1; D unclear. The CDR3 length is 14 residues. Trimming pared 6 bases from V and 5 bases from J, leaving 13 bases between. Germline V lookup: CDR1 MGHDK, CDR2 SYGVNS. The CDR3 DNA is TGTGCCAGCAGCCCTTACCAGAGGACCGGGGAGCTGTTTTTT. Translated, it gives CASSPYQRTGELFF.

There are many counts of this clonotype. The V gene is TRBV9, the J gene TRBJ2-3; D is unresolved. From germline, CDR1 is SGDLS and CDR2 YYNGEE. The V end lost 0 bases, the J end lost 0 bases, and 8 bases lay between the germline ends. The CDR3 covers 15 residues. CDR3 nucleotides: TGTGCCAGCAGCGTAGGGCTTATAAGCACAGATACGCAGTATTTT. As protein: CASSVGLISTDTQYF.

A word on this clonotype: A much more abundant neighbour one base away suggests this may be a read error. V is TRBV29-1 and J is TRBJ2-3; maybe TRBD2 (5 bases). The germline V gene encodes CDR1 SQVTM and CDR2 ANQGSEA. The CDR3 has 14 residues. The CDR3, as DNA: TGCAGCGTTGAGCGGACGGCTAGCACAGATATGCAGTATTTT. Protein product: CSVERTASTDMQYF.

As regards this clonotype: This may arise from a read error, as a much more abundant clone is one base away. The chain joins TRBV12-3 or TRBV12-4 to TRBJ1-5; 7 positions agree with TRBD1. V was pared by 3 bases and J by 5 bases, with 7 bases of the junction left unmatched. CDR3 length: 15 amino acids. The CDR3 DNA sequence: TGTGCCAGCAGTTTCAGGGGGTTAAGCGATCAGCCCCAGCATTTT. Its translation: CASSFRGLSDQPQHF.

The chain uses TRBV7-9 and TRBJ1-1; D not certain. Trimming shortened V by 8 bases and J by 1 base, and 11 bases separated the two germline ends. CDR1 SEHNR and CDR2 FQNEAQ come from the germline V gene (reference sequence). The CDR3 is 13 amino acids. The CDR3 loop reads CASSSGENTEAFF. In DNA, the CDR3 is TGTGCCAGCTCTTCTGGGGAGAACACTGAAGCTTTCTTT.

This clonotype came up a few times. V and J are TRBV5-1 and TRBJ1-1; D is perhaps TRBD1 (5 bases). Germline CDR1 is SGHRS and CDR2 is YFSETQ. V lost 6 bases and J 4 bases, leaving 13 bases between the germline ends. This CDR3 is 13 amino acids long. The CDR3 reads CASNEGTTTEAFF. The DNA of the CDR3 is TGCGCCAGCAACGAGGGGACGACCACTGAAGCTTTCTTT.

This clonotype turned up a few times. CDR3: CASSQSGIGDGELFF. CDR3 DNA sequence: TGCGCCAGCAGCCAGAGCGGGATAGGGGACGGGGAGCTGTTTTTT. This chain connects TRBV4-1 to TRBJ2-2; 7 bases align to TRBD2. Looked up from germline, CDR1 is MGHRA and CDR2 is YSYEKL. The ends lost 3 bases at V and 7 bases at J; junction bases unmatched: 8. The CDR3 contains 15 residues.

This chain connects TRBV28 to TRBJ2-7; 7 bases align to TRBD1. The CDR3 covers 17 residues. The V gene end was trimmed by 6 bases and the J gene end by 2 bases; junction bases not matched to a gene: 16. From germline, CDR1 is MDHEN and CDR2 SYDVKM. The CDR3 bases are TGTGCCAGCAGACGGGACGGGGTTTCGGGACAGCCCTACGAGCAGTACTTC. Translating it yields CASRRDGVSGQPYEQYF.

This clonotype was seen a few times. The CDR3 sequence: CASSQEVGSSYNEQFF. CDR3 sequence (DNA): TGTGCCAGCAGCCAAGAGGTCGGAAGCTCCTACAATGAGCAGTTCTTC. The rearrangement joins TRBV14 to TRBJ2-1; D gene unclear. V was clipped by 0 bases and J by 0 bases, with 9 bases between them. This CDR3 has 16 amino acids. Germline loops: CDR1 SGHDN, CDR2 FVKESK.

V gene TRBV19 combines with J gene TRBJ2-6; no firm D call. CDR3 length: 15 residues. Germline V lookup: CDR1 LNHDA, CDR2 SQIVND (reference sequence). V lost 3 bases to trimming and J lost 4 bases, with 10 bases between them. The CDR3, as DNA: TGTGCCAGTAGTATTCGGCGTCAGGGGGCCAACGTCCTGACTTTC. This translates into CASSIRRQGANVLTF.

This clonotype appeared a few times. This chain uses TRBV4-1 with TRBJ1-5, with D hard to call. The CDR3 runs 14 residues. The V end was cut by 2 bases, the J end by 9 bases, with 14 bases between. Per the germline V gene, CDR1 is MGHRA and CDR2 is YSYEKL. The CDR3 loop reads CASSQSPGATPQHF. As DNA, the CDR3 is TGCGCCAGCAGCCAATCGCCAGGCGCAACGCCCCAGCATTTT.

This clonotype was found many times. This rearrangement joins TRBV20-1 to TRBJ1-6; 10 bases agree with TRBD1. CDR1 DFQATT and CDR2 SNEGSKA come from the germline V gene (reference sequence). The CDR3 has 15 amino acids. J lost 7 bases, V lost 6 bases, and 9 bases had no gene match. The CDR3 bases are TGCAGTGCCCCCTTGACAGGGGGCAGGAATTCACCCCTCCACTTT. It yields the protein CSAPLTGGRNSPLHF.

This clonotype was seen many times. V and J are TRBV12-3 or TRBV12-4 and TRBJ1-5, with D possibly TRBD1 on 5 matching bases. V gave up 6 bases and J gave up 3 bases, with 18 bases separating them. This CDR3 comprises 16 residues. CDR3: CASSPGPGRDNQPQHF. The CDR3 DNA sequence: TGTGCCAGCAGCCCTGGTCCAGGGCGGGACAATCAGCCCCAGCATTTT.

The gene calls are TRBV29-1 and TRBJ2-1; 10 bases align to TRBD2. V was clipped by 7 bases and J by 7 bases; unmatched bases: 10. The germline V gene has CDR1 SQVTM and CDR2 ANQGSEA. This CDR3 is 14 amino acids long. The CDR3 reads CSGETSGIWNEQFF. The CDR3 bases are TGCAGCGGCGAAACTAGCGGGATATGGAATGAGCAGTTCTTC.

This clonotype has a handful of counts. The V call is TRBV28, the J call TRBJ1-5; D is possibly TRBD1 (5 bases). The CDR3 loop spans 16 amino acids. Trimming took 5 bases from V and 1 from J, leaving 15 bases between them. Germline-derived CDR1 and CDR2 are MDHEN and SYDVKM. CDR3 sequence reads: CASSQPGRASNQPQHF. CDR3 coding DNA: TGTGCCAGCAGTCAACCAGGGAGAGCGAGCAATCAGCCCCAGCATTTT.

This clonotype has ten or more counts. This chain connects TRBV20-1 to TRBJ1-6; D is uncertain. Germline CDR1 and CDR2: DFQATT and SNEGSKA (reference sequence). CDR3 length: 15 residues. The V end was cut by 2 bases, the J end by 7 bases, with 15 bases between. Here the CDR3 DNA reads TGCAGTGCTAGATCAATCCCCCAAGGCAATTCACCCCTCCACTTT. Residues: CSARSIPQGNSPLHF.

This clonotype was counted ten times or more. The rearrangement uses TRBV9 and TRBJ1-2; 9 bases match TRBD1. Germline lookup yields CDR1 SGDLS and CDR2 YYNGEE. This CDR3 contains 15 residues. Germline trimming cut 3 bases from V and 8 bases from J; bases unmatched to any gene: 11. This chain's CDR3 is CASSASTGGREGYTF. As DNA, the CDR3 is TGTGCCAGCAGCGCTTCGACAGGGGGACGGGAAGGCTACACCTTC.

This chain links TRBV11-2 with TRBJ2-7; TRBD1 aligns across 11 bases. V gave up 5 bases and J gave up 9 bases; unmatched junction bases: 3. Germline CDR1 is SGHAT and CDR2 is FQNNGV. There are 12 residues in the CDR3. CDR3 amino acids: CASSRTGGLQYF. For the CDR3, the DNA is TGTGCCAGCAGCCGGACAGGGGGCCTGCAGTACTTC.

This clonotype was found many times. The chain joins TRBV6-2 or TRBV6-3 to TRBJ1-2; no clear D gene. This CDR3 has 11 amino acids. Trimming left V 3 bases short and J 7 bases short, with 6 bases between. CDR1 and CDR2 (germline): MNHEY, SVGEGT. CDR3 region: CASSYGVGYTF. The DNA of the CDR3 is TGTGCCAGCAGTTATGGGGTTGGCTACACCTTC.

This clonotype was counted at least ten times. The chain carries TRBV29-1 and TRBJ1-1, with 8 nucleotides matching TRBD1. Trimming removed 6 bases from V and 1 base from J; junction bases left unmatched: 7. CDR1 and CDR2 from the germline V gene are SQVTM and ANQGSEA. This CDR3 is 14 amino acids long. CDR3 residues: CSVSTGTGNTEAFF. CDR3 DNA: TGCAGCGTCTCAACCGGGACAGGGAACACTGAAGCTTTCTTT.

This clonotype has at least ten counts. The chain employs TRBV4-1 and TRBJ1-1; D unclear. This CDR3 is 13 amino acids long. CDR1 MGHRA and CDR2 YSYEKL come from the germline V gene. The V end lost 1 base, the J end lost 7 bases, and 10 bases lay between the germline ends. The DNA for the CDR3 is TGCGCCAGCAGCCAAGGACCTGACTATGAAGCTTTCTTT. Translating it yields CASSQGPDYEAFF.

This clonotype appeared many times. The chain carries TRBV6-5 and TRBJ2-5; the D is unclear. The CDR3 extends over 14 amino acids. In germline, CDR1 is MNHEY, CDR2 SVGAGI. Trimming removed 1 base from V and 2 bases from J, with 8 bases in between. The CDR3 nucleotides are TGTGCCAGCAGTTACTTCGGCAGACAAGAGACCCAGTACTTC. This translates into CASSYFGRQETQYF.

V and J are TRBV28 and TRBJ2-5, with 12 bases identical to TRBD2. Per germline, CDR1 MDHEN and CDR2 SYDVKM. The CDR3 has 15 residues. J was trimmed by 2 bases and V by 6 bases; bases with no gene match: 4. DNA for the CDR3: TGTGCCAGCAGGGGGGGGACTAGCGGGCAAGAGACCCAGTACTTC. Protein sequence: CASRGGTSGQETQYF.

This clonotype was seen only a few times. The V and J genes are TRBV9 and TRBJ2-1; a weak D match, TRBD1 (6 bases). Trimming removed 3 bases from V and 15 bases from J, with 22 bases in between. From germline, CDR1 is SGDLS and CDR2 YYNGEE. The CDR3 is made up of 14 amino acids. CDR3 nucleotide sequence: TGTGCCAGCAGCGCCTGGGACACCACCTCAGTCCGGTTCTTC. It encodes CASSAWDTTSVRFF.

Note on this clonotype: This sequence may be a read error, since a much larger clone differs from it by one base. The rearrangement joins TRBV19 to TRBJ1-6; a possible D gene is TRBD1 (5 bases). The CDR3 contains 15 residues. V was clipped by 9 bases and J by 7 bases, with 19 bases between them. Per germline, CDR1 LNHDA and CDR2 SQIVND (reference sequence). CDR3 in amino acids: CARSGSGRRNSPLHF. The CDR3, as DNA: TGTGCCAGATCCGGATCGGGACGGAGAAATTCACCCCTCCACTTT.

At least ten counts were recorded for this clonotype. The V and J genes are TRBV20-1 and TRBJ2-1; 7 bases are a match to TRBD2. V shed 6 bases, J shed 4 bases, and the junction held 12 bases outside the gene matches. The CDR3 is 15 amino acids. Germline V gene data show CDR1 as DFQATT and CDR2 as SNEGSKA (reference sequence). The DNA for the CDR3 is TGCAGTGCCTCCGATTCGGGAGGAAGGTACAATGAGCAGTTCTTC. Translating gives CSASDSGGRYNEQFF.

This clonotype showed up many times. This chain joins TRBV20-1 and TRBJ2-3; tentatively, D is TRBD1 (6 bases). V was cut by 3 bases and J by 4 bases, with 11 bases left in between. CDR3 length equals 13 residues. CDR1 and CDR2 (germline): DFQATT, SNEGSKA (reference sequence). The CDR3 region has the DNA TGCAGTGCTAGTCTGGGGGCTGCAGATACGCAGTATTTT. This translates into CSASLGAADTQYF.

The chain has TRBV11-2 and TRBJ1-2, with D hard to call. The V gene lost 5 bases and the J gene lost 2 bases, with 12 bases spanning the gap. CDR1 is SGHAT, CDR2 FQNNGV, per germline. This CDR3 region has 14 residues. This CDR3 is CASSRTALNYGYTF. The CDR3 nucleotides read TGTGCCAGCAGCCGGACCGCTCTGAACTATGGCTACACCTTC.

This clonotype was picked up a small number of times. The chain links TRBV19 to TRBJ1-1; the match to TRBD1 covers 10 bases. The CDR3 covers 13 residues. V was clipped by 3 bases and J by 6 bases; unmatched bases: 1. Germline V gives CDR1 LNHDA, CDR2 SQIVND (reference sequence). The CDR3 bases are TGTGCCAGTAGTATCGGGACAGGGGCTGAAGCTTTCTTT. Protein sequence: CASSIGTGAEAFF.

This rearrangement joins TRBV24-1 to TRBJ1-2; D remains ambiguous. Between the trimmed V and J ends, which lost 1 base and 2 bases, there was a span of 7 bases. This CDR3 has 14 amino acids. Germline CDR1 and CDR2: KGHDR and SFDVKD. The CDR3 is CATSDLERNYGYTF. The CDR3 nucleotides read TGTGCCACCAGTGATTTAGAACGGAACTATGGCTACACCTTC.